One T cell receptor beta chain is described in this entry. The antigen is not known. CDR1 SGDLS and CDR2 YYNGEE come from the germline V gene. The germline V and J ends were trimmed by 4 bases and 10 bases, with 18 bases remaining between them. This CDR3 contains 15 residues. This sample is drawn from a study of identical twins. Findings of the study overall: Cord blood beta clonotypes that were abundant carried fewer insertions, and memory repertoires showed no such trend.

TCRdb recomputed calls from the 5' RACE reads with MiXCR, one row per CDR3 protein. The sample consists of 400,000 to 550,000 distinct CDR3 sequences, approximately 22% of them appearing once. Another study also made use of these data, one on T cells expressing NK-cell markers. As reported in that work: Out of eight donors sequenced, seven tested HCMV-seropositive and the remaining one seronegative.

The clonotype comes from a woman between 18 and 29 years old in good health. Sequencing input: CD4+ T cells sorted from blood. The chain joins TRBV9 to TRBJ1-6; D possibly corresponds to TRBD1 (6 bases). The CDR3 nucleotides read TGTGCCAGCAGCCGAGCGGGCAGGGGAGGATCACCCCTCCACTTT. It encodes CASSRAGRGGSPLHF.